These 15 T cell receptor beta chains were sequenced from one sample in a study of T cells after yellow fever vaccination (dated by TCRdb to the late 2010s). The treatment or condition label here, explained by the study, means: live attenuated yellow fever vaccine strain. The library was prepared using 5' RACE. Data came from an Illumina NovaSeq 6000. TCRdb reprocessing: public reads trimmed at Q25 with fastp, clones called with MiXCR, in-frame beta chains kept. Under each unique CDR3 protein, matching rows form one entry showing the most common genes and DNA. In all, the sample holds 300,000 to 400,000 distinct CDR3 sequences, and around 13% of those were seen once. The ten largest clones capture roughly 3.1% of the sample. The sequencing used CD4+ T cells sorted from PBMCs, collected 15 days after the yellow fever booster vaccination. Receptors were obtained from a man between 18 and 29 years old who received the YFV17D yellow fever vaccine.

This clonotype was counted between two and nine times. V gene TRBV5-1 combines with J gene TRBJ2-7, with D perhaps assigned TRBD1 or TRBD2 (5 bases each). The CDR3 loop spans 14 amino acids. The V end was cut by 1 base, the J end by 0 bases, with 8 bases between. In germline, CDR1 is SGHRS, CDR2 YFSETQ. In nucleotides, the CDR3 is TGCGCCAGCAGCTTGTCAGGGAGCTCCTACGAGCAGTACTTC. This translates into CASSLSGSSYEQYF.

V usage is TRBV19 and J usage is TRBJ2-3, with TRBD2 identical over 9 bases. J lost 5 bases, V lost 3 bases, and 3 bases had no gene match. The germline gives CDR1 LNHDA, CDR2 SQIVND (reference sequence). The CDR3 sequence is 14 residues long. CDR3 in amino acids: CASSMTSGLDTQYF. In nucleotides, the CDR3 is TGTGCCAGTAGTATGACTAGCGGTTTAGATACGCAGTATTTT.

This clonotype was counted only a few times. The chain links TRBV9 to TRBJ2-3; D not resolved. The V end was cut by 4 bases, the J end by 2 bases, with 8 bases between. Germline V gives CDR1 SGDLS, CDR2 YYNGEE. The CDR3 length is 13 residues. CDR3 coding DNA: TGTGCCAGCAGCCCATCCCTCACAGATACGCAGTATTTT. Residues: CASSPSLTDTQYF.

This clonotype was counted ten times or more. The V gene is TRBV7-2, the J gene TRBJ2-5, with 10 positions matching TRBD2. The CDR3 loop spans 15 amino acids. Per germline, CDR1 SGHTA and CDR2 FQGNSA. The V gene end was trimmed by 3 bases and the J gene end by 6 bases; junction bases not matched to a gene: 7. CDR3: CASSFYSGGIQTQYF. The CDR3 nucleotides read TGTGCCAGCAGCTTCTATAGCGGGGGGATCCAGACCCAGTACTTC. Looking up the rest from reference TRBV7-2 and TRBJ2-5 gives the full variable domain: GAGVSQSPSNKVTEKGKDVELRCDPISGHTALYWYRQSLGQGLEFLIYFQGNSAPDKSGLPSDRFSAERTGGSVSTLTIQRTQQEDSAVYLCASSFYSGGIQTQYFGPGTRLLVL.

This clonotype has just a few counts. The CDR3 loop is CASSLGQGAANEQFF. CDR3 nucleotides: TGCGCCAGCAGCCTCGGGCAGGGGGCCGCAAATGAGCAGTTCTTC. The rearrangement uses TRBV5-1 and TRBJ2-1; 8 bases line up with TRBD1. With V trimmed by 4 bases and J by 7 bases, 10 bases remained unmatched. The CDR3 consists of 15 residues. Germline V lookup: CDR1 SGHRS, CDR2 YFSETQ.

This clonotype was detected a few times. This chain uses TRBV10-3 with TRBJ1-5; 7 bases agree with TRBD1. Germline V lookup: CDR1 ENHRY, CDR2 SYGVKD. V lost 0 bases to trimming and J lost 3 bases; unmatched junction nucleotides: 5. CDR3 length: 16 amino acids. The CDR3 region is CAISESRGRDNQPQHF. The CDR3 DNA is TGTGCCATCAGTGAGTCGAGGGGGCGGGACAATCAGCCCCAGCATTTT.

The V and J genes are TRBV29-1 and TRBJ1-1, with 7 nucleotides matching TRBD1. Trimming removed 5 bases from V and 1 base from J; junction bases left unmatched: 7. Germline CDR1 and CDR2: SQVTM and ANQGSEA. This CDR3 has 14 residues. The CDR3 loop is CSVRTGLENTEAFF. The DNA of the CDR3 is TGCAGCGTTAGGACAGGCTTGGAGAACACTGAAGCTTTCTTT.

This chain uses TRBV19 with TRBJ1-2; 7 bases align to TRBD1. The CDR3 loop spans 16 amino acids. V lost 4 bases, J lost 11 bases, and 19 bases stayed unmatched. Germline V gene sequence: CDR1 LNHDA, CDR2 SQIVND (reference sequence). This CDR3 is CASSKPGQWRTMRYTF. In DNA form, the CDR3 reads TGTGCCAGTAGTAAACCGGGACAGTGGAGAACTATGCGGTACACCTTC.

The J gene is TRBJ2-5, the V gene TRBV28, with a tentative D call TRBD2 (6 bases). Germline loops: CDR1 MDHEN, CDR2 SYDVKM. The CDR3 has 15 amino acids. Trimming left V 5 bases short and J 2 bases short, with 15 bases between. CDR3 residues: CASSGTPASQETQYF. DNA for the CDR3: TGTGCCAGCAGTGGGACTCCCGCCTCTCAAGAGACCCAGTACTTC.

DNA for the CDR3: TGTGCCAGCACCTCGCTCAGGGAGGAGTACTGGGAGCTGTTTTTT. Amino acid sequence: CASTSLREEYWELFF. V is TRBV7-9 and J is TRBJ2-2; D might be TRBD2 (6 bases). The CDR3 spans 15 residues. CDR1 and CDR2 (germline): SEHNR, FQNEAQ (reference sequence). Trimming removed 7 bases from V and 9 bases from J, with 21 bases in between.

This clonotype was counted only a few times. The chain recombines TRBV5-1 with TRBJ2-1; D is unresolved. The length of the CDR3 is 15 residues. The germline V gene encodes CDR1 SGHRS and CDR2 YFSETQ. V dropped 0 bases and J dropped 2 bases, with 9 bases sitting between them. The CDR3 DNA is TGCGCCAGCAGCTTGGAGGGCAGCGCCTACAATGAGCAGTTCTTC. It yields the protein CASSLEGSAYNEQFF.

This clonotype occurred many times. This chain joins TRBV7-2 and TRBJ2-5; the match to TRBD1 covers 9 bases. V shed 5 bases, J shed 6 bases, and the junction held 4 bases outside the gene matches. Looked up from germline, CDR1 is SGHTA and CDR2 is FQGNSA. This CDR3 has 13 residues. The CDR3 region is CASSHGQGKTQYF. DNA of the CDR3: TGTGCCAGCAGCCACGGACAGGGGAAGACCCAGTACTTC.

This sequence joins TRBV12-3 or TRBV12-4 and TRBJ2-3; D remains unclear. The V and J ends lost 2 bases and 0 bases respectively, with 24 bases between them. The CDR3 is 20 amino acids. CDR3 DNA: TGTGCCAGCAGTTTACTTCGGGTTAGGGCAACTGGGTATAGCACAGATACGCAGTATTTT. Protein sequence: CASSLLRVRATGYSTDTQYF.

The rearrangement links TRBV6-6 to TRBJ1-2; 8 bases are shared with TRBD1. The CDR3 has 14 amino acids. Trimming cost V 6 bases and J 2 bases; bases outside gene matches: 5. Germline values: CDR1 MNHNY, CDR2 SVGAGI (reference sequence). This chain's CDR3 is CASRQGALNYGYTF. As DNA, the CDR3 is TGTGCCAGCAGGCAGGGGGCCCTCAACTATGGCTACACCTTC.

CDR3 sequence: CASSHQTGTIQYF. In nucleotides, the CDR3 is TGCGCCAGCAGCCACCAGACGGGAACTATTCAGTACTTC. The chain uses TRBV4-3 and TRBJ2-4, with a tentative D call TRBD2 (5 bases). This CDR3 is built from 13 residues. The V gene lost 3 bases and the J gene lost 10 bases, with 13 bases spanning the gap. In germline, CDR1 is LGHNA, CDR2 YSLEER.